These 29 T cell receptor beta chains share one sample of origin, sequenced in a study of T cell repertoires in cytomegalovirus infection. TCRdb recomputed calls from the reads with MiXCR, one row per CDR3 protein. The profile shows hundreds of thousands of distinct CDR3 sequences, approximately 31% of them singletons. The specimen was PBMCs. The receptors come from a human donor in good health (CMV status not recorded). Some clones in this sample may be carry-over from other donors' samples.

This clonotype was recorded at least ten times. This rearrangement joins TRBV24-1 to TRBJ2-5; 8 bases line up with TRBD2. This CDR3 is 14 amino acids long. Germline V gene data show CDR1 as KGHDR and CDR2 as SFDVKD. The ends lost 6 bases at V and 4 bases at J; junction bases unmatched: 6. CDR3 residues: CATSFGGALETQYF. In DNA, the CDR3 is TGTGCCACCAGTTTCGGGGGGGCCCTAGAGACCCAGTACTTC.

This clonotype appeared a few times. The V call is TRBV3-1, the J call TRBJ2-1, with 10 bases identical to TRBD2. V shed 4 bases, J shed 2 bases, and the junction held 8 bases outside the gene matches. This CDR3 contains 17 residues. Germline assignment: CDR1 LGHDT and CDR2 YNNKEL (reference sequence). The DNA of the CDR3 is TGTGCCAGCAGCCTTAGGACTAGCGGAGCTACCTACAATGAGCAGTTCTTC. Protein sequence: CASSLRTSGATYNEQFF.

This clonotype was counted only a few times. The chain has TRBV6-6 and TRBJ2-4, with 9 bases identical to TRBD1. The CDR3 extends over 15 amino acids. V dropped 6 bases and J dropped 0; count of bases not matched to a gene: 3. Germline V gene lookup returns CDR1 MNHNY and CDR2 SVGAGI (reference sequence). The CDR3 bases are TGTGCCAGCAGACAGGGGGCTATAGCCAAAAACATTCAGTACTTC. Translation: CASRQGAIAKNIQYF.

The J gene is TRBJ2-5, the V gene TRBV6-8; TRBD1 matches at 11 bases. The V gene's germline CDR1 is MNHGY and CDR2 SAAAGT. The CDR3 is made up of 16 amino acids. V dropped 3 bases and J dropped 4; count of bases not matched to a gene: 7. CDR3 bases: TGTGCCAGCAGTTATACCGGGACAGGGGGTGGAGAGACCCAGTACTTC. Protein: CASSYTGTGGGETQYF.

This clonotype was detected a few times. For the CDR3, the DNA is TGTGCCAGCAGTGCCGCGGGCTTTAAGATCACCACCGGGGAGCTGTTTTTT. It translates to CASSAAGFKITTGELFF. This rearrangement joins TRBV6-2 or TRBV6-3 to TRBJ2-2, with D possibly TRBD2 on 5 matching bases. The CDR3 has 17 amino acids. Trimming pared 5 bases from V and 4 bases from J, leaving 20 bases between. The germline CDR1 and CDR2 sequences are MNHEY and SVGEGT.

This clonotype showed up many times. This chain uses TRBV7-2 with TRBJ2-1; D gene unclear. The ends were cut back, 5 bases at V and 10 bases at J, with 15 bases in the middle. CDR3 length: 13 amino acids. In germline, CDR1 is SGHTA, CDR2 FQGNSA. DNA of the CDR3: TGTGCCAGCAGCCTCCGGCCGAATATCGAGCAGTTCTTC. Encoded protein: CASSLRPNIEQFF.

This clonotype was counted between two and nine times. The chain is built from TRBV7-9 and TRBJ1-1; no definite D call. Trimming pared 6 bases from V and 7 bases from J, leaving 9 bases between. The CDR3 is 11 residues long. Per the germline V gene, CDR1 is SEHNR and CDR2 is FQNEAQ (reference sequence). CDR3 in amino acids: CASRAIGEAFF. Here the CDR3 DNA reads TGTGCCAGCAGGGCTATCGGTGAAGCTTTCTTT.

This clonotype was counted many times. The V and J genes are TRBV7-8 and TRBJ1-1; 9 bases fit TRBD1. Trimming cost V 7 bases and J 0 bases; bases outside gene matches: 9. Germline V gene data show CDR1 as SGHVS and CDR2 as FQNEAQ. CDR3 size: 16 residues. CDR3 coding DNA: TGTGCCAGCAAATCGGGGACAGGGTTCATGAACACTGAAGCTTTCTTT. The encoded protein is CASKSGTGFMNTEAFF.

This chain links TRBV14 with TRBJ2-6, with TRBD1 matching over 8 bases. Germline trimming cut 3 bases from V and 5 bases from J; bases unmatched to any gene: 3. Germline V lookup: CDR1 SGHDN, CDR2 FVKESK. This CDR3 has 15 residues. CDR3 region: CASSQQGAWANVLTF. CDR3 bases: TGTGCCAGCAGCCAGCAGGGGGCCTGGGCCAACGTCCTGACTTTC.

Regarding this clonotype: A much larger clone lies a single base off, so this may be a read error. The genes are TRBV12-3 or TRBV12-4 and TRBJ1-1, with TRBD1 identical over 7 bases. The CDR3 runs to 15 residues. Losses at the gene ends were 4 bases for V and 2 bases for J; bases not matched to a gene: 7. The CDR3 DNA reads as TGTGCCAGCAGTTCGCACCGGGACAGTAACACTGAAGCTTTCTTT. Translation gives CASSSHRDSNTEAFF.

This clonotype was seen only a few times. This rearrangement joins TRBV25-1 to TRBJ1-3; D is ambiguous. Germline lookup yields CDR1 MGHDK and CDR2 SYGVNS. Trimming pared 4 bases from V and 0 bases from J, leaving 10 bases between. This CDR3 contains 15 residues. DNA for the CDR3: TGTGCCAGCAGTGCGACTGGATCCTCTGGAAACACCATATATTTT. This encodes CASSATGSSGNTIYF.

About this clonotype: This sequence may be a read error, since a much larger clone differs from it by one base. The chain joins TRBV28 to TRBJ2-7; 13 bases align to TRBD2. Germline CDR1 reads MDHEN; CDR2 reads SYDVKM. V trimming: 10 bases; J trimming: 7 bases; junction bases outside the gene matches: 10. The CDR3 runs 14 residues. The CDR3 region has the DNA TGTGCCAACAAACTACTAGCGGGGGGGCTTGAGCAGTACTTC. Its translation is CANKLLAGGLEQYF.

This clonotype has only a few counts. The rearrangement links TRBV7-8 to TRBJ1-4; D ambiguous. The germline gives CDR1 SGHVS, CDR2 FQNEAQ. The V gene lost 1 base and the J gene lost 0 bases, with 6 bases spanning the gap. There are 15 residues in the CDR3. The CDR3 spells CASSLGRATNEKLFF. CDR3 nucleotides: TGTGCCAGCAGCTTAGGCAGAGCAACTAATGAAAAACTGTTTTTT. The variable domain in full, completed from reference TRBV7-8 and TRBJ1-4, reads GAGVSQSPRYKVAKRGQDVALRCDPISGHVSLFWYQQALGQGPEFLTYFQNEAQLDKSGLPSDRFFAERPEGSVSTLKIQRTQQEDSAVYLCASSLGRATNEKLFFGSGTQLSVL.

This clonotype was observed a handful of times. V is TRBV3-1 and J is TRBJ2-7; no reliable D call. The CDR3 has 14 residues. Trimming shortened V by 6 bases and J by 2 bases, and 14 bases separated the two germline ends. Germline assignment: CDR1 LGHDT and CDR2 YNNKEL (reference sequence). The CDR3 is CASRHATNPYEQYF. CDR3 DNA: TGTGCCAGCAGGCATGCTACCAACCCCTACGAGCAGTACTTC.

Concerning this clonotype: No conserved phenylalanine or tryptophan is present at the end of the CDR3, so a read error is the likely explanation. This chain connects TRBV19 to TRBJ2-3, with D possibly called TRBD1 or TRBD2 (6 bases each). This CDR3 contains 14 residues. V lost 9 bases and J 2 bases, leaving 15 bases between the germline ends. Germline values: CDR1 LNHDA, CDR2 SQIVND (reference sequence). DNA of the CDR3: TGTGCCAGCCACCCGTGGGGGGCCACAGATACGCAGTATTTG. It translates to CASHPWGATDTQYL.

This chain joins TRBV20-1 and TRBJ2-6; D unresolved. Germline CDR1 is DFQATT and CDR2 is SNEGSKA (reference sequence). The CDR3 length is 14 residues. The germline V and J ends were trimmed by 0 bases and 0 bases, with 3 bases remaining between them. The CDR3 sequence is CSARDISGANVLTF. CDR3 nucleotide sequence: TGCAGTGCTAGAGATATCTCTGGGGCCAACGTCCTGACTTTC.

The rearrangement links TRBV6-5 to TRBJ1-4; D call uncertain. The CDR3 consists of 16 residues. Germline-derived CDR1 and CDR2 are MNHEY and SVGAGI. V was shortened by 2 bases and J by 2 bases, with 12 bases between the two germline ends. Written as DNA, the CDR3 is TGTGCCAGCAGTTACGGGGTGGGAGTGACTAATGAAAAACTGTTTTTT. This sequence encodes CASSYGVGVTNEKLFF.

This clonotype was detected only a few times. The chain links TRBV18 to TRBJ1-6; D call uncertain. V dropped 3 bases and J dropped 3 bases, with 9 bases sitting between them. The length of the CDR3 is 15 residues. Per the germline V gene, CDR1 is KGHSH and CDR2 is LQKENI. CDR3 DNA: TGTGCCAGCTCACCGGAGCCAGGCTATAATTCACCCCTCCACTTT. Its translation: CASSPEPGYNSPLHF.

The chain uses TRBV2 and TRBJ1-1; D possibly corresponds to TRBD1 (5 bases). Germline V CDR1 and CDR2: SNHLY, FYNNEI. Trimming stripped 7 bases from V and 11 bases from J, with 23 bases between. The CDR3 consists of 14 residues. CDR3 DNA sequence: TGTGCCAGCATTTCAGACAGACAAATCGTGAAGGCTTTCTTT. The encoded protein is CASISDRQIVKAFF.

This clonotype was picked up many times. The genes are TRBV7-6 and TRBJ1-1; D call uncertain. V lost 4 bases, J lost 8 bases, and 14 bases lay in between. CDR3 length: 13 amino acids. Germline V gene data show CDR1 as SGHVS and CDR2 as FNYEAQ. CDR3 nucleotides: TGTGCCAGCAGCTCATCGCCGGGGAACGAAGCTTTCTTT. It translates to CASSSSPGNEAFF.

This sequence joins TRBV12-3 or TRBV12-4 and TRBJ2-3; D is unresolved. Trimming took 9 bases from V and 6 from J, leaving 16 bases between them. CDR3 length: 13 amino acids. CDR3 amino acids: CASNRKGSDTQYF. The CDR3 DNA is TGTGCCAGTAACAGAAAGGGTTCTGATACGCAGTATTTT.

This chain links TRBV27 with TRBJ2-3; no reliable D call. V was pared by 5 bases and J by 2 bases, with 8 bases between. The CDR3 contains 13 residues. Germline CDR1 MNHEY, CDR2 SMNVEV (reference sequence). In DNA, the CDR3 is TGTGCCAGCAGTAGCGCGTTCACAGATACGCAGTATTTT. It yields the protein CASSSAFTDTQYF.

Concerning this clonotype itself: A much larger clone sits a single nucleotide away, making a read error possible. This CDR3 is missing its conserved last phenylalanine or tryptophan, likely due to a read error. This chain joins TRBV7-2 and TRBJ2-7; D may be TRBD1 or TRBD2 (5 bases each). Germline V lookup: CDR1 SGHTA, CDR2 FQGNSA. V lost 6 bases, J lost 3 bases, and 18 bases lay in between. CDR3 length equals 15 residues. The CDR3 spells CASRQTGKGRYEQYL. The CDR3 coding sequence is TGTGCCAGCAGACAAACCGGGAAGGGGCGCTACGAGCAGTACTTA.

This clonotype was recorded a few times. V and J are TRBV7-9 and TRBJ2-7; no definite D call. The CDR3 has 14 amino acids. The germline V and J ends were trimmed by 1 base and 3 bases, with 10 bases remaining between them. Germline CDR1 reads SEHNR; CDR2 reads FQNEAQ (reference sequence). The CDR3 bases are TGTGCCAGCAGCTTAGTTTCTGGATTCTACGAGCAGTACTTC. It translates to CASSLVSGFYEQYF. The entire variable domain, with the rest obtained from reference TRBV7-9 and TRBJ2-7, is as follows: DTGVSQNPRHKITKRGQNVTFRCDPISEHNRLYWYRQTLGQGPEFLTYFQNEAQLEKSRLLSDRFSAERPKGSFSTLEIQRTEQGDSAMYLCASSLVSGFYEQYFGPGTRLTVT.

This chain connects TRBV19 to TRBJ1-6, with 9 bases identical to TRBD1. The V segment lost 4 bases and the J segment 10 bases; nucleotides outside the gene matches: 5. Germline V CDR1 and CDR2: LNHDA, SQIVND (reference sequence). The CDR3 is 14 amino acids. The CDR3 sequence is CASSTGQGSSPLHF. The CDR3 DNA follows: TGTGCCAGTAGTACAGGACAGGGGTCCTCACCCCTCCACTTT.

On this clonotype: Possible read error: a much larger clone is one base away. This chain uses TRBV12-3 or TRBV12-4 with TRBJ1-5; D is ambiguous. The CDR3 loop spans 11 amino acids. V lost 6 bases and J 5 bases, leaving 5 bases between the germline ends. The CDR3 is CASSQDQPQHF. CDR3 coding DNA: TGTGCCAGCAGCCAAGATCAGCCCCAGCATTTT.

This clonotype was seen a handful of times. The chain is built from TRBV19 and TRBJ1-1, with TRBD1 identical over 7 bases. The V segment lost 5 bases and the J segment 1 base; nucleotides outside the gene matches: 4. This CDR3 is built from 14 residues. In germline, CDR1 is LNHDA, CDR2 SQIVND (reference sequence). This CDR3 reads CASSLDRRNTEAFF. CDR3 nucleotides: TGTGCCAGTAGTCTGGACAGGAGGAACACTGAAGCTTTCTTT.

This clonotype turned up a few times. The rearrangement uses TRBV7-9 and TRBJ2-3, with TRBD2 identical over 8 bases. The CDR3 consists of 17 residues. Unmatched junction bases numbered 9, after V lost 4 bases and J lost 0 bases. The germline V gene encodes CDR1 SEHNR and CDR2 FQNEAQ (reference sequence). The CDR3 coding sequence is TGTGCCAGCAGCTCGTTAGCCGGGGGGGGAAGCACAGATACGCAGTATTTT. Amino acids: CASSSLAGGGSTDTQYF.

The rearrangement uses TRBV30 and TRBJ1-2; possible D gene TRBD1, 5 bases. CDR3 length: 12 amino acids. Per germline, CDR1 GTSNPN and CDR2 SVGIG (reference sequence). V was trimmed by 5 bases and J by 4 bases, leaving 11 bases between them. In DNA, the CDR3 is TGTGCCTGGTCTCGGGACTCCTATGGCTACACCTTC. Translating gives CAWSRDSYGYTF.